Below, 28 T cell receptor beta chains from the same sample are listed, as sequenced in a study of human T cells and chemical hapten exposure. MiXCR, run by TCRdb on the RACE reads, gives a single entry per CDR3 protein. Among around 330,000 distinct CDR3 sequences listed, 4.5% to 5.5% were seen once. Specified time point: pre-sensitization, week 0. Treatment defined: therapeutic diphenylcyclopropenone sensitization with weekly scalp DPC. Here the sequenced sample was whole blood, taken in connection with sensitization to the hapten diphenylcyclopropenone (DPC). These receptors all come from a woman aged 18-29 years with alopecia areata. Some clones in this sample may be carry-over from other donors' samples.

The chain couples TRBV11-2 to TRBJ1-2, with TRBD1 identical over 7 bases. V trimming: 5 bases; J trimming: 3 bases; junction bases outside the gene matches: 6. The V gene's germline CDR1 is SGHAT and CDR2 FQNNGV. This CDR3 has 14 amino acids. CDR3 nucleotide sequence: TGTGCCAGCAGCCAGGGGGAGGGGCACTATGGCTACACCTTC. Residues: CASSQGEGHYGYTF.

The CDR3 region is CASSVGTSRPYEQYF. CDR3 DNA: TGTGCCAGCAGCGTAGGAACTAGCAGACCCTACGAGCAGTACTTC. The chain combines TRBV9 with TRBJ2-7; possibly TRBD2 for D (6 bases). Germline CDR1 is SGDLS and CDR2 is YYNGEE. The CDR3 sequence is 15 residues long. The V gene lost 0 bases and the J gene lost 2 bases, with 12 bases spanning the gap.

This clonotype occurred a few times. V is TRBV6-1 and J is TRBJ2-2; possibly TRBD1 for D (6 bases). In germline, CDR1 is MNHNS, CDR2 SASEGT. The length of the CDR3 is 16 residues. Trimming removed 3 bases at V and 5 bases at J, with 16 bases between. CDR3 sequence (DNA): TGTGCCAGCAGTGAGGGGACACTCCATACAACCGGGGAGCTGTTTTTT. Translating gives CASSEGTLHTTGELFF.

This clonotype showed up just a few times. This sequence joins TRBV20-1 and TRBJ1-4; D perhaps matches TRBD1 (6 bases). The CDR3 loop spans 15 amino acids. The V end lost 4 bases, the J end lost 2 bases, and 14 bases lay between the germline ends. Germline V gives CDR1 DFQATT, CDR2 SNEGSKA (reference sequence). The CDR3 region is CSAIPGQSTNEKLFF. CDR3 sequence (DNA): TGCAGTGCTATTCCCGGACAGTCGACTAATGAAAAACTGTTTTTT.

This clonotype has only a few counts. This rearrangement joins TRBV7-9 to TRBJ1-4; 7 bases fit TRBD1. With 4 bases clipped from V and 3 bases from J, the junction kept 5 bases outside the gene matches. This CDR3 contains 15 residues. Germline V gives CDR1 SEHNR, CDR2 FQNEAQ (reference sequence). The CDR3 sequence: CASSSDRVPNEKLFF. The CDR3 bases are TGTGCCAGCAGCTCCGACAGGGTTCCTAATGAAAAACTGTTTTTT. Using reference TRBV7-9 and TRBJ1-4 for the parts outside the CDR3, the full variable domain is DTGVSQNPRHKITKRGQNVTFRCDPISEHNRLYWYRQTLGQGPEFLTYFQNEAQLEKSRLLSDRFSAERPKGSFSTLEIQRTEQGDSAMYLCASSSDRVPNEKLFFGSGTQLSVL.

Points on this clonotype: It may be a read error: a sequence one base away is much more abundant. The V gene is TRBV5-1, the J gene TRBJ1-1, with TRBD1 matching 8 bases. CDR1 and CDR2 (germline): SGHRS, YFSETQ. The J segment lost 4 bases and the V segment lost 1 base, leaving 6 bases of the junction unmatched. This CDR3 region has 15 residues. The CDR3, as DNA: TGCGCCAGCAGCTTGCAGGGGGCGCAGACCACTGAAGCTTTCTTT. This encodes CASSLQGAQTTEAFF. The full variable domain, its missing parts supplied by reference TRBV5-1 and TRBJ1-1, is KAGVTQTPRYLIKTRGQQVTLSCSPISGHRSVSWYQQTPGQGLQFLFEYFSETQRNKGNFPGRFSGRQFSNSRSEMNVSTLELGDSALYLCASSLQGAQTTEAFFGQGTRLTVV.

This chain joins TRBV5-1 and TRBJ1-1, with TRBD1 identical over 7 bases. Trimming took 1 base from V and 4 from J; bases not matched to a gene: 10. In germline, CDR1 is SGHRS, CDR2 YFSETQ. This CDR3 is 16 amino acids long. For the CDR3, the DNA is TGCGCCAGCAGCTTGATGAAGACAGGGAAGGGCACTGAAGCTTTCTTT. As protein: CASSLMKTGKGTEAFF.

In this sample, this clonotype turned up a few times. This chain connects TRBV6-1 to TRBJ1-5; D might be TRBD1 (6 bases). Germline V gene data show CDR1 as MNHNS and CDR2 as SASEGT. The CDR3 is 17 residues long. Trimming left V 2 bases short and J 2 bases short, with 16 bases between. CDR3 nucleotide sequence: TGTGCCAGCAGTGAATCAGCAGGGGCAAGGGGCAATCAGCCCCAGCATTTT. Translating gives CASSESAGARGNQPQHF.

The CDR3 DNA reads as TGCGCCAGCAGCCAAGATCCCGGCCTTCGGGATTCACCCCTCCACTTT. It translates to CASSQDPGLRDSPLHF. The chain links TRBV4-1 to TRBJ1-6; D is unresolved. Germline V CDR1 and CDR2: MGHRA, YSYEKL. V dropped 0 bases and J dropped 8 bases, with 14 bases sitting between them. This CDR3 is built from 16 residues.

This clonotype was picked up many times. The rearrangement uses TRBV2 and TRBJ2-1; the D gene is possibly TRBD2 (6 bases). Trimming left V 1 base short and J 5 bases short, with 18 bases between. The CDR3 extends over 17 amino acids. Germline V gene sequence: CDR1 SNHLY, CDR2 FYNNEI. The CDR3 spells CASSEVGGYHTDNEQFF. CDR3 nucleotides: TGTGCCAGCAGTGAAGTCGGAGGGTATCATACTGACAATGAGCAGTTCTTC.

This chain connects TRBV7-2 to TRBJ1-6, with D possibly TRBD1 on 6 matching bases. The germline V and J ends were trimmed by 2 bases and 7 bases, with 12 bases remaining between them. This CDR3 has 15 amino acids. Germline V gene lookup returns CDR1 SGHTA and CDR2 FQGNSA. The CDR3 coding sequence is TGTGCCAGCAGCTTAAGGGGGGCCCTGAATTCACCCCTCCACTTT. Its translation is CASSLRGALNSPLHF.

This clonotype was observed a handful of times. The rearrangement links TRBV4-3 to TRBJ2-7, with a possible D match to TRBD2 (6 bases). Between the trimmed V and J ends, which lost 4 bases and 3 bases, there was a span of 25 bases. Germline assignment: CDR1 LGHNA and CDR2 YSLEER. The CDR3 has 18 amino acids. CDR3 loop: CASSPQERAPTSFYEQYF. The CDR3 DNA reads as TGCGCCAGCAGCCCCCAGGAGCGGGCACCGACCTCCTTCTACGAGCAGTACTTC.

This clonotype was picked up many times. The chain is built from TRBV10-3 and TRBJ2-1, with TRBD2 matching over 11 bases. The V gene's germline CDR1 is ENHRY and CDR2 SYGVKD. This CDR3 comprises 14 residues. The V and J ends lost 10 bases and 8 bases, in that order; junction bases with no gene match: 10. CDR3 amino acids: CATRVSGGADEQFF. CDR3 sequence (DNA): TGTGCCACCAGGGTTAGCGGGGGGGCCGATGAGCAGTTCTTC.

The chain uses TRBV4-1 and TRBJ1-2, with D uncertain. This CDR3 contains 14 residues. Germline CDR1 reads MGHRA; CDR2 reads YSYEKL. Trimming removed 1 base from V and 4 bases from J, with 10 bases in between. CDR3: CASSQAGSFYGYTF. CDR3 DNA sequence: TGCGCCAGCAGCCAAGCCGGGAGCTTCTATGGCTACACCTTC.

This clonotype showed up many times. The rearrangement links TRBV5-1 to TRBJ2-2, with 11 bases lining up with TRBD1. The junction had 6 bases not matched to a gene; V was cut back by 4 bases and J by 7 bases. The CDR3 extends over 15 amino acids. Germline assignment: CDR1 SGHRS and CDR2 YFSETQ. The DNA for the CDR3 is TGCGCCAGCAGCCTACGGACAGGGGGCGGCGGGGAGCTGTTTTTT. It encodes CASSLRTGGGGELFF.

This clonotype was counted ten times or more. The J gene is TRBJ2-3, the V gene TRBV4-2; 8 bases are a match to TRBD2. The CDR3 has 17 amino acids. With 1 base clipped from V and 3 bases from J, the junction kept 9 bases outside the gene matches. CDR1 is LGHNA, CDR2 YNFKEQ, per germline. CDR3 amino acids: CASSQAPGGGRTDTQYF. The CDR3 region has the DNA TGTGCCAGCAGCCAAGCTCCGGGGGGCGGGAGGACAGATACGCAGTATTTT.

This clonotype came up many times. The chain combines TRBV20-1 with TRBJ2-3, with a tentative D call TRBD2 (6 bases). The V and J ends lost 2 bases and 8 bases respectively, with 17 bases between them. Looked up from germline, CDR1 is DFQATT and CDR2 is SNEGSKA (reference sequence). This CDR3 comprises 14 residues. The CDR3 loop is CSARSGTPVFTQYF. The CDR3 region has the DNA TGCAGTGCTAGATCCGGGACTCCCGTGTTTACGCAGTATTTT.

This clonotype has at least ten counts. The V and J genes are TRBV4-2 and TRBJ1-5; D gene uncertain. The CDR3 is 13 amino acids. CDR1 is LGHNA, CDR2 YNFKEQ, per germline. The ends were cut back, 0 bases at V and 5 bases at J, with 5 bases in the middle. CDR3: CASSQEWDQPQHF. The CDR3 DNA sequence: TGTGCCAGCAGCCAAGAATGGGATCAGCCCCAGCATTTT.

The rearrangement joins TRBV12-3 or TRBV12-4 to TRBJ2-7; either TRBD1 or TRBD2 may fit D (5 bases each). This CDR3 is built from 14 residues. Trimming took off 3 bases at V and 3 bases at J, with 12 bases between the two ends. CDR3 in DNA: TGTGCCAGCAGTTTTTTGAGGGGTATCTACGAGCAGTACTTC. Translation gives CASSFLRGIYEQYF.

This clonotype was found many times. The gene calls are TRBV27 and TRBJ1-6; 8 bases match TRBD1. The germline CDR1 and CDR2 sequences are MNHEY and SMNVEV (reference sequence). V shed 4 bases, J shed 1 base, and the junction held 12 bases outside the gene matches. The CDR3 has 19 amino acids. CDR3 coding DNA: TGTGCCAGCAGTTCTGGACAGGGCCGAGCGAGGTCCTATAATTCACCCCTCCACTTT. Translating gives CASSSGQGRARSYNSPLHF.

In this sample, this clonotype turned up a few times. The CDR3 DNA follows: TGTGCCACCGGGCGGGGACCGACTGAAGCTTTCTTT. Its translation: CATGRGPTEAFF. The rearrangement uses TRBV6-6 and TRBJ1-1; D is possibly TRBD1 (5 bases). The length of the CDR3 is 12 residues. Trimming shortened V by 10 bases and J by 5 bases, and 14 bases separated the two germline ends. Per the germline V gene, CDR1 is MNHNY and CDR2 is SVGAGI (reference sequence).

This clonotype turned up a few times. CDR3 coding DNA: TGTGCCAGCAGCTTGGTTCGTCATGGACTAGCCAAAAACATTCAGTACTTC. Protein product: CASSLVRHGLAKNIQYF. This chain connects TRBV5-6 to TRBJ2-4, with a tentative D call TRBD2 (5 bases). Per germline, CDR1 SGHDT and CDR2 YYEEEE. The CDR3 sequence is 17 residues long. Deletions cut 0 bases from V and 0 bases from J, with 13 bases between.

The V gene is TRBV5-1, the J gene TRBJ2-3; 13 bases agree with TRBD2. The CDR3 is 19 residues long. V dropped 1 base and J dropped 6; count of bases not matched to a gene: 14. Germline-derived CDR1 and CDR2 are SGHRS and YFSETQ. CDR3 region: CASSLILAGGQRQLDTQYF. The DNA for the CDR3 is TGCGCCAGCAGCTTGATACTAGCGGGGGGGCAACGCCAATTGGATACGCAGTATTTT.

This clonotype showed up many times. The V call is TRBV27, the J call TRBJ2-5, with 7 bases that match TRBD1. The CDR3 has 15 residues. Germline-derived CDR1 and CDR2 are MNHEY and SMNVEV (reference sequence). After removal of 5 bases from V and 3 bases from J, the junction contained 9 bases not matched to a gene. DNA of the CDR3: TGTGCCAGCAGTCCCAACGGGGACAGAAAAGAGACCCAGTACTTC. Protein: CASSPNGDRKETQYF.

This clonotype appeared many times. The genes are TRBV18 and TRBJ2-3; D unclear. This CDR3 is built from 14 residues. Deletions cut 3 bases from V and 1 base from J, with 8 bases between. The germline gives CDR1 KGHSH, CDR2 LQKENI. The CDR3 DNA reads TGTGCCAGCTCACCTCGTGGCCGCACAGATACGCAGTATTTT. It encodes CASSPRGRTDTQYF. Full variable domain (missing parts from reference TRBV18 and TRBJ2-3): NAGVMQNPRHLVRRRGQEARLRCSPMKGHSHVYWYRQLPEEGLKFMVYLQKENIIDESGMPKERFSAEFPKEGPSILRIQQVVRGDSAAYFCASSPRGRTDTQYFGPGTRLTVL.

The table lists this clonotype with many counts. The CDR3 DNA reads as TGTGCCAGCAGCCGGCTGAATAGCAATCAGCCCCAGCATTTT. Translation gives CASSRLNSNQPQHF. The chain couples TRBV7-2 to TRBJ1-5, with no clear D. Germline V gene lookup returns CDR1 SGHTA and CDR2 FQGNSA. V lost 5 bases and J lost 0, with 8 bases in between. The CDR3 runs 14 residues.

The chain joins TRBV20-1 to TRBJ1-6; 8 nucleotides agree with TRBD1. The germline CDR1 and CDR2 sequences are DFQATT and SNEGSKA (reference sequence). With 1 base clipped from V and 8 bases from J, the junction kept 7 bases outside the gene matches. The length of the CDR3 is 15 residues. CDR3 bases: TGCAGTGCTAGAGTAGACAGGGGTTCTTATTCACCCCTCCACTTT. Its protein is CSARVDRGSYSPLHF.

In its sample, this clonotype was seen a few times. V is TRBV16 and J is TRBJ1-5, with 9 bases that match TRBD1. Trimming at V came to 2 bases and at J to 2 bases, leaving 4 bases not matched to a gene. In germline, CDR1 is KGHSY, CDR2 FQNENV. The length of the CDR3 is 16 residues. CDR3 residues: CASSQLQGAGNQPQHF. The DNA of the CDR3 is TGTGCCAGCAGCCAACTACAGGGGGCCGGCAATCAGCCCCAGCATTTT.